The sequence of this T cell receptor (beta chain) was determined in a study of regulatory T cells in long-lasting Graves disease. Findings and limits, study-wide: Results may be inaccurate due to the small sample size.

As concerns this clonotype: Antigen specificity is unknown.

Combining iRepertoire HTBI primers with Arm-PCR of CDR3 regions, the authors built TCR beta libraries. Per the study methods: Throughout the samples, researchers identified some 62 TRBV and 12 to 15 TRBJ segments. One entry per CDR3 protein, called by TCRdb with MiXCR from the multiplex PCR reads. These V and J calls rely on TCRdb rather than the paper's analysis. Here the sample spans approximately 270,000 distinct CDR3 sequences, about 18% being singletons. V was clipped by 7 bases and J by 5 bases, with 23 bases between them. The length of the CDR3 is 16 residues. Looked up from germline, CDR1 is WSHSY and CDR2 is SAAADI. Time point denoted: newly diagnosed GD, antithyroid drugs for less than 3 months. PBMC RNA served as the TCR library source. The sample was also reused in another study, on T cells in Graves' hyperthyroidism and ophthalmopathy. That work contributes: Diagnostic assessment was based on clinical symptoms, serum thyroxine and TRAb, thyroid ultrasound and orbital computed tomography. Most thyroid clonotypes expanded above 0.001 appeared in blood too.

Sample: peripheral blood mononuclear cells (PBMCs), taken at new diagnosis, from a patient treated with antithyroid drugs. This sequence was found in a woman in her 30s with Graves disease. The chain couples TRBV10-2 to TRBJ1-2; D perhaps matches TRBD1 (5 bases). Written as DNA, the CDR3 is TGCGCCAGCATACCTTTGTCCTGGGACGGGGATTATGGCTACACCTTC. Translating it yields CASIPLSWDGDYGYTF.